This is a list of T cell receptor beta chains from one sample in a study of cytomegalovirus exposure and HLA in healthy donors. Profiling relied on immunoSEQ multiplex PCR, and the TCRdb table lists in-frame clones only, not all of them. The table has 85,000 to 120,000 clones, around 82% seen once. Material: PBMCs. The origin of the receptors is a middle-aged man in good health and CMV-seronegative. Each CDR3 is given without its conserved first and last residue. The order of the fields is CDR3 protein, J gene, V gene.

ASSLTGGAGYGYT | TRBJ1-2 | TRBV5-1
ASSHTGFGNEKLF | TRBJ1-4 | TRBV6-6
ASSPQAAGGTDTQY | TRBJ2-3 | TRBV4-2
ASRTGPGGQETQY | TRBJ2-5 | TRBV5-4
SVNPGGREGYT | TRBJ1-2 | TRBV29-1
ASSPFRTGDYGYT | TRBJ1-2 | TRBV5-1
ASSGRQGGQPQH | TRBJ1-5 | TRBV7-9
ASSPSGVDTDTQY | TRBJ2-3 | TRBV5-1
ASSDAPYGYT | TRBJ1-2 | TRBV6-1
ASSLRQESSGNTIY | TRBJ1-3 | TRBV4-1
ASSDPGQGVTEAF | TRBJ1-1 | TRBV6-4
ATPPAGWMDGTEAF | TRBJ1-1 | TRBV7-9
AWSATGGRVEKLF | TRBJ1-4 | TRBV30
ASSYSQAGGYT | TRBJ1-2 | TRBV6-5
ASSDPGQGISTDTQY | TRBJ2-3 | TRBV5-1
ASGSGTGASSYGYT | TRBJ1-2 | TRBV12-5
ASSPRVTGANVLT | TRBJ2-6 | TRBV19
ASSYIGRSNQPQH | TRBJ1-5 | TRBV6-6
ASRTTGSNQPQH | TRBJ1-5 | TRBV6-6
ALAGGLSTDTQY | TRBJ2-3 | TRBV30
ASSTLGATEAF | TRBJ1-1 | TRBV27
ASSVQGPETQY | TRBJ2-5 | TRBV9